These 26 T cell receptor beta chains share one sample of origin, sequenced in a study of T cell responses to AZD1222 COVID-19 vaccine. Generated by immunoSEQ multiplex PCR, the TCRdb table keeps only in-frame clones and is missing some. This table holds some 150,000 clones, 85% to 90% found once. Sequencing was performed on peripheral blood, taken 28 days after the second AZD1222 dose. The receptor source for this set is an adult who received the AZD1222 COVID-19 vaccine.

The chain combines TRBV5-8 with TRBJ2-5; weak D call: TRBD2 (6 bases). The V end lost 4 bases, the J end lost 2 bases, and 18 bases lay between the germline ends. The V gene's germline CDR1 is SGHTS and CDR2 YDEGEE. The CDR3 runs 16 residues. The CDR3 here is CASSPGIGSDQETQYF. In DNA form, the CDR3 reads TGTGCCAGCAGCCCGGGCATCGGGAGTGATCAAGAGACCCAGTACTTC.

This chain uses TRBV30 with TRBJ1-1; D unresolved. The CDR3 is made up of 11 amino acids. With 5 bases removed from V and 7 bases from J, the gap between germline ends came to 11 bases. From germline, CDR1 is GTSNPN and CDR2 SVGIG (reference sequence). CDR3 loop: CAWGGPFEAFF. The CDR3 nucleotides read TGTGCCTGGGGTGGACCGTTTGAAGCTTTCTTT.

The chain links TRBV7-2 to TRBJ1-2; 7 positions match TRBD1. The V gene end was trimmed by 8 bases and the J gene end by 5 bases; junction bases not matched to a gene: 11. The CDR3 consists of 14 residues. CDR1 and CDR2 from the germline V gene are SGHTA and FQGNSA. This CDR3 is CASVRPDRHYGYTF. The CDR3 nucleotides read TGTGCCAGCGTTCGCCCGGACAGGCATTATGGCTACACCTTC.

This rearrangement joins TRBV11-2 to TRBJ2-1, with unresolved D. V lost 6 bases and J lost 1, with 22 bases in between. CDR3 length equals 18 residues. Germline-derived CDR1 and CDR2 are SGHAT and FQNNGV. The CDR3 sequence is CASRLGRPTYGSYNEQFF. The CDR3 nucleotides read TGTGCCAGCAGGCTCGGGCGGCCAACATATGGGTCCTACAATGAGCAGTTCTTC.

This clone has just one count. The chain couples TRBV6-1 to TRBJ1-2; D is ambiguous. The germline V gene encodes CDR1 MNHNS and CDR2 SASEGT. The germline V and J ends were trimmed by 7 bases and 5 bases, with 14 bases remaining between them. This CDR3 region has 13 residues. The CDR3 DNA reads TGTGCCAGCAAAGGGCAGGACGGGTATGGCTACACCTTC. Translated: CASKGQDGYGYTF.

This clone has only one observation. V usage is TRBV2 and J usage is TRBJ2-2, with D unresolved. The CDR3 is 13 amino acids. V lost 7 bases, J lost 5 bases, and 11 bases lay in between. Germline V CDR1 and CDR2: SNHLY, FYNNEI. CDR3 DNA: TGTGCCAGCACTATCGTCCTTACCGGGGAGCTGTTTTTT. As protein: CASTIVLTGELFF.

The chain has TRBV3-1 (or the pseudogene TRBV3-2) and TRBJ2-5; D may be TRBD1 or TRBD2 (6 bases each). Germline V gene sequence: CDR1 LGHDT, CDR2 YNNKEL (reference sequence). V lost 2 bases and J lost 10, with 17 bases in between. The CDR3 is 14 amino acids. This CDR3 is CASSQSATGAGQYF. The DNA of the CDR3 is TGTGCCAGCAGCCAATCCGCTACGGGGGCGGGCCAGTACTTC.

The V and J genes are TRBV4-1 and TRBJ2-5, with 7 positions matching TRBD2. The CDR3 totals 16 residues. Germline V lookup: CDR1 MGHRA, CDR2 YSYEKL. V shed 4 bases and J 5 bases; nucleotides not matched to a gene: 13. The CDR3 sequence: CASSLPSGSSEETQYF. The CDR3 DNA follows: TGCGCCAGCAGCCTCCCTAGCGGTTCTTCGGAGGAGACCCAGTACTTC.

V gene TRBV5-5 combines with J gene TRBJ2-3, with D possibly TRBD1 on 6 matching bases. CDR1 SGHKS and CDR2 YYEKEE come from the germline V gene (reference sequence). This CDR3 spans 13 amino acids. Trimming pared 6 bases from V and 2 bases from J, leaving 10 bases between. CDR3 loop: CASIRQATDTQYF. CDR3 nucleotide sequence: TGTGCCAGCATCCGACAGGCCACAGATACGCAGTATTTT.

This clone appeared a single time. The chain uses TRBV7-3 and TRBJ2-7, with D tentatively TRBD1 or TRBD2 (6 bases each). The V gene's germline CDR1 is SGHTA and CDR2 FQGTGA. V lost 1 base and J 4 bases, leaving 17 bases between the germline ends. The CDR3 covers 16 residues. Here the CDR3 reads CASSLSPNGGGYEQYF. CDR3 DNA sequence: TGTGCCAGCAGCTTAAGCCCAAATGGAGGGGGGTACGAGCAGTACTTC.

The DNA for the CDR3 is TGTGCCAGTAGTATTTGGCGGGACAGGGTTTACGAGCAGTACTTC. This codes for CASSIWRDRVYEQYF. The V gene is TRBV19, the J gene TRBJ2-7; 9 nucleotides match TRBD1. Germline lookup yields CDR1 LNHDA and CDR2 SQIVND (reference sequence). This CDR3 is built from 15 residues. J gave up 4 bases and V 3 bases, and 7 bases lay outside the gene matches.

This chain links TRBV6-5 with TRBJ1-2, with 10 bases lining up with TRBD1. The V segment lost 6 bases and the J segment 8 bases; nucleotides outside the gene matches: 6. Germline values: CDR1 MNHEY, CDR2 SVGAGI. This CDR3 has 13 amino acids. CDR3 bases: TGTGCCAGCAGAGACGGGACAGGGGAGGGCTACACCTTC. Its protein product is CASRDGTGEGYTF.

The genes are TRBV2 and TRBJ2-7, with D possibly TRBD2 on 6 matching bases. With 3 bases removed from V and 4 bases from J, the gap between germline ends came to 13 bases. The CDR3 extends over 14 amino acids. From germline, CDR1 is SNHLY and CDR2 FYNNEI. In DNA form, the CDR3 reads TGTGCCAGCAGTGACGGCCGCGGGGATTACGAGCAGTACTTC. Protein product: CASSDGRGDYEQYF. The variable domain in full, completed from reference TRBV2 and TRBJ2-7, reads EPEVTQTPSHQVTQMGQEVILRCVPISNHLYFYWYRQILGQKVEFLVSFYNNEISEKSEIFDDQFSVERPDGSNFTLKIRSTKLEDSAMYFCASSDGRGDYEQYFGPGTRLTVT.

This clone occurred a few times. The chain carries TRBV18 and TRBJ2-7; D is ambiguous. V lost 5 bases and J 1 base, leaving 15 bases between the germline ends. This CDR3 spans 15 amino acids. CDR1 is KGHSH and CDR2 is LQKENI in the germline V gene. CDR3 loop: CASSTTNSLSYEQYF. CDR3 coding DNA: TGTGCCAGCTCAACGACAAACAGCCTTTCCTACGAGCAGTACTTC.

The chain recombines TRBV9 with TRBJ1-1; D remains unclear. Trimming removed 1 base at V and 0 bases at J, with 10 bases between. Germline CDR1 and CDR2: SGDLS and YYNGEE. The CDR3 has 15 amino acids. This CDR3 reads CASSVTGEMNTEAFF. In DNA, the CDR3 is TGTGCCAGCAGCGTAACCGGAGAGATGAACACTGAAGCTTTCTTT.

A single count supports this clone. The rearrangement links TRBV10-3 to TRBJ1-2; 7 bases match TRBD1. The V and J ends lost 3 bases and 4 bases, in that order; junction bases with no gene match: 2. The CDR3 length is 13 residues. Germline CDR1 is ENHRY and CDR2 is SYGVKD. The CDR3 DNA is TGTGCCATCAGTGAACGACAGGGCTATGGCTACACCTTC. Protein sequence: CAISERQGYGYTF.

J is TRBJ1-6 and V is TRBV5-1, with 7 bases identical to TRBD1. This CDR3 contains 17 residues. The V gene's germline CDR1 is SGHRS and CDR2 YFSETQ. Trimming at V came to 2 bases and at J to 5 bases, leaving 10 bases not matched to a gene. For the CDR3, the DNA is TGCGCCAGCAGCTTATCCCCACAGGGGACAAATAATTCACCCCTCCACTTT. It yields the protein CASSLSPQGTNNSPLHF.

V and J are TRBV25-1 and TRBJ2-5; weak D call: TRBD2 (6 bases). CDR1 and CDR2 from the germline V gene are MGHDK and SYGVNS. The V and J ends lost 4 bases and 5 bases respectively, with 17 bases between them. The length of the CDR3 is 15 residues. CDR3 in DNA: TGTGCCAGCAGTGGGGGGGTCAAAGTCTGGGAGACCCAGTACTTC. It encodes CASSGGVKVWETQYF. Full variable domain (outside the CDR3, taken from reference TRBV25-1 and TRBJ2-5): EADIYQTPRYLVIGTGKKITLECSQTMGHDKMYWYQQDPGMELHLIHYSYGVNSTEKGDLSSESTVSRIRTEHFPLTLESARPSHTSQYLCASSGGVKVWETQYFGPGTRLLVL.

The gene calls are TRBV5-6 and TRBJ1-1; D perhaps matches TRBD1 (5 bases). Per germline, CDR1 SGHDT and CDR2 YYEEEE. This CDR3 has 15 residues. Trimming cost V 1 base and J 3 bases, with 13 bases left between them. DNA of the CDR3: TGTGCCAGCAGCTTGCGAGGTATGGGGGACACTGAAGCTTTCTTT. Translation gives CASSLRGMGDTEAFF.

The chain employs TRBV18 and TRBJ2-5; tentatively, D is TRBD1 (5 bases). The CDR3 loop spans 15 amino acids. Germline V lookup: CDR1 KGHSH, CDR2 LQKENI. Trimming took off 4 bases at V and 3 bases at J, with 15 bases between the two ends. The CDR3: CASSLGAAQEETQYF. The CDR3, as DNA: TGTGCCAGCTCACTAGGGGCAGCACAGGAAGAGACCCAGTACTTC.

V is TRBV11-2 and J is TRBJ2-1; D possibly uses TRBD1 or TRBD2 (6 bases each). Deletions cut 5 bases from V and 15 bases from J, with 17 bases between. The germline V gene encodes CDR1 SGHAT and CDR2 FQNNGV. The CDR3 length is 12 residues. CDR3 sequence reads: CASSPQGRTTFF. The CDR3 bases are TGTGCCAGCAGCCCACAGGGACGGACTACGTTCTTC.

This chain joins TRBV13 and TRBJ1-1; a weak D match, TRBD1 (5 bases). Per the germline V gene, CDR1 is PRHDT and CDR2 is FYEKMQ (reference sequence). The CDR3 sequence is 13 residues long. V gave up 4 bases and J gave up 2 bases, with 8 bases separating them. The CDR3 region is CASSSQGNTEAFF. Here the CDR3 DNA reads TGTGCCAGCAGCTCCCAGGGAAACACTGAAGCTTTCTTT.

J is TRBJ2-3 and V is TRBV9, with 14 bases lining up with TRBD2. This CDR3 spans 20 amino acids. In germline, CDR1 is SGDLS, CDR2 YYNGEE. The J segment lost 0 bases and the V segment lost 0 bases, leaving 9 bases of the junction unmatched. In DNA, the CDR3 is TGTGCCAGCAGCGTAGGGGTAAGACTAGCGGGGGGGCCTAGCACAGATACGCAGTATTTT. Protein: CASSVGVRLAGGPSTDTQYF.

The genes are TRBV24-1 and TRBJ1-1; possible D gene TRBD1, 5 bases. In germline, CDR1 is KGHDR, CDR2 SFDVKD. Trimming removed 5 bases from V and 4 bases from J, with 10 bases in between. This CDR3 spans 13 amino acids. Here the CDR3 DNA reads TGTGCCACCAGTGTCAAGAGGGGCACTGAAGCTTTCTTT. Its translation is CATSVKRGTEAFF.

This rearrangement joins TRBV12-3 or TRBV12-4 to TRBJ1-2, with TRBD1 matching 7 bases. J lost 8 bases, V lost 5 bases, and 8 bases had no gene match. There are 13 residues in the CDR3. In DNA, the CDR3 is TGTGCCAGCAGTCGGGACAGAGCCTCGGGCTACACCTTC. It specifies CASSRDRASGYTF.

This clone was seen more than once but under ten times. The sample holds other DNA sequences that translate to the same CDR3. J is TRBJ1-1 and V is TRBV29-1; D gene uncertain. This CDR3 is built from 15 residues. Between the trimmed V and J ends, which lost 4 bases and 0 bases, there was a span of 15 bases. Germline V gives CDR1 SQVTM, CDR2 ANQGSEA. Here the CDR3 reads CSVGAGWGMNTEAFF. In nucleotides, the CDR3 is TGCAGCGTTGGGGCGGGTTGGGGAATGAACACTGAAGCTTTCTTT.